This T cell receptor beta chain appears in the sequencing data of a study of tumor and adjacent non-tumor tissue in lung cancer. About the study: There were some 11 adenocarcinoma, 2 squamous cell carcinoma and 1 small cell lung cancer cases.

Germline lookup yields CDR1 SGHAT and CDR2 FQNNGV. The CDR3 totals 15 residues. Study-wide findings and caveats: Compared with tumor, normal lung showed significantly lower TCR diversity.

Notes on this clonotype: Its specificity is not known. Its ends do not fully match the called genes, so a read error is possible.

No cell sorting was done before RNA was extracted from the tissue. This non-tumor lung sample came from over 3 cm beyond the tumor edge. Three rounds of nested PCR, following a modified ARM-PCR protocol, produced the TCRbeta library. TCRdb analysed the multiplex PCR reads with MiXCR anew, one entry per CDR3 protein. Here the sample spans 75,000 to 95,000 distinct CDR3 sequences, 76% being singletons. The source of this sequence is a woman in her forties or fifties with non-small cell lung cancer. This chain connects TRBV11-2 to TRBJ2-1, with 8 bases lining up with TRBD2. Specimen: distant non-tumor lung tissue. The CDR3 nucleotides read TGTGCAAGCAGCTTAGAATCGGGAGGGCACAATGAACAGTTCTTC. It specifies CASSLESGGHNEQFF. The whole variable domain, remainder taken from reference TRBV11-2 and TRBJ2-1, is EAGVAQSPRYKIIEKRQSVAFWCNPISGHATLYWYQQILGQGPKLLIQFQNNGVVDDSQLPKDRFSAERLKGVDSTLKIQPAKLEDSAVYLCASSLESGGHNEQFFGPGTRLTVL.